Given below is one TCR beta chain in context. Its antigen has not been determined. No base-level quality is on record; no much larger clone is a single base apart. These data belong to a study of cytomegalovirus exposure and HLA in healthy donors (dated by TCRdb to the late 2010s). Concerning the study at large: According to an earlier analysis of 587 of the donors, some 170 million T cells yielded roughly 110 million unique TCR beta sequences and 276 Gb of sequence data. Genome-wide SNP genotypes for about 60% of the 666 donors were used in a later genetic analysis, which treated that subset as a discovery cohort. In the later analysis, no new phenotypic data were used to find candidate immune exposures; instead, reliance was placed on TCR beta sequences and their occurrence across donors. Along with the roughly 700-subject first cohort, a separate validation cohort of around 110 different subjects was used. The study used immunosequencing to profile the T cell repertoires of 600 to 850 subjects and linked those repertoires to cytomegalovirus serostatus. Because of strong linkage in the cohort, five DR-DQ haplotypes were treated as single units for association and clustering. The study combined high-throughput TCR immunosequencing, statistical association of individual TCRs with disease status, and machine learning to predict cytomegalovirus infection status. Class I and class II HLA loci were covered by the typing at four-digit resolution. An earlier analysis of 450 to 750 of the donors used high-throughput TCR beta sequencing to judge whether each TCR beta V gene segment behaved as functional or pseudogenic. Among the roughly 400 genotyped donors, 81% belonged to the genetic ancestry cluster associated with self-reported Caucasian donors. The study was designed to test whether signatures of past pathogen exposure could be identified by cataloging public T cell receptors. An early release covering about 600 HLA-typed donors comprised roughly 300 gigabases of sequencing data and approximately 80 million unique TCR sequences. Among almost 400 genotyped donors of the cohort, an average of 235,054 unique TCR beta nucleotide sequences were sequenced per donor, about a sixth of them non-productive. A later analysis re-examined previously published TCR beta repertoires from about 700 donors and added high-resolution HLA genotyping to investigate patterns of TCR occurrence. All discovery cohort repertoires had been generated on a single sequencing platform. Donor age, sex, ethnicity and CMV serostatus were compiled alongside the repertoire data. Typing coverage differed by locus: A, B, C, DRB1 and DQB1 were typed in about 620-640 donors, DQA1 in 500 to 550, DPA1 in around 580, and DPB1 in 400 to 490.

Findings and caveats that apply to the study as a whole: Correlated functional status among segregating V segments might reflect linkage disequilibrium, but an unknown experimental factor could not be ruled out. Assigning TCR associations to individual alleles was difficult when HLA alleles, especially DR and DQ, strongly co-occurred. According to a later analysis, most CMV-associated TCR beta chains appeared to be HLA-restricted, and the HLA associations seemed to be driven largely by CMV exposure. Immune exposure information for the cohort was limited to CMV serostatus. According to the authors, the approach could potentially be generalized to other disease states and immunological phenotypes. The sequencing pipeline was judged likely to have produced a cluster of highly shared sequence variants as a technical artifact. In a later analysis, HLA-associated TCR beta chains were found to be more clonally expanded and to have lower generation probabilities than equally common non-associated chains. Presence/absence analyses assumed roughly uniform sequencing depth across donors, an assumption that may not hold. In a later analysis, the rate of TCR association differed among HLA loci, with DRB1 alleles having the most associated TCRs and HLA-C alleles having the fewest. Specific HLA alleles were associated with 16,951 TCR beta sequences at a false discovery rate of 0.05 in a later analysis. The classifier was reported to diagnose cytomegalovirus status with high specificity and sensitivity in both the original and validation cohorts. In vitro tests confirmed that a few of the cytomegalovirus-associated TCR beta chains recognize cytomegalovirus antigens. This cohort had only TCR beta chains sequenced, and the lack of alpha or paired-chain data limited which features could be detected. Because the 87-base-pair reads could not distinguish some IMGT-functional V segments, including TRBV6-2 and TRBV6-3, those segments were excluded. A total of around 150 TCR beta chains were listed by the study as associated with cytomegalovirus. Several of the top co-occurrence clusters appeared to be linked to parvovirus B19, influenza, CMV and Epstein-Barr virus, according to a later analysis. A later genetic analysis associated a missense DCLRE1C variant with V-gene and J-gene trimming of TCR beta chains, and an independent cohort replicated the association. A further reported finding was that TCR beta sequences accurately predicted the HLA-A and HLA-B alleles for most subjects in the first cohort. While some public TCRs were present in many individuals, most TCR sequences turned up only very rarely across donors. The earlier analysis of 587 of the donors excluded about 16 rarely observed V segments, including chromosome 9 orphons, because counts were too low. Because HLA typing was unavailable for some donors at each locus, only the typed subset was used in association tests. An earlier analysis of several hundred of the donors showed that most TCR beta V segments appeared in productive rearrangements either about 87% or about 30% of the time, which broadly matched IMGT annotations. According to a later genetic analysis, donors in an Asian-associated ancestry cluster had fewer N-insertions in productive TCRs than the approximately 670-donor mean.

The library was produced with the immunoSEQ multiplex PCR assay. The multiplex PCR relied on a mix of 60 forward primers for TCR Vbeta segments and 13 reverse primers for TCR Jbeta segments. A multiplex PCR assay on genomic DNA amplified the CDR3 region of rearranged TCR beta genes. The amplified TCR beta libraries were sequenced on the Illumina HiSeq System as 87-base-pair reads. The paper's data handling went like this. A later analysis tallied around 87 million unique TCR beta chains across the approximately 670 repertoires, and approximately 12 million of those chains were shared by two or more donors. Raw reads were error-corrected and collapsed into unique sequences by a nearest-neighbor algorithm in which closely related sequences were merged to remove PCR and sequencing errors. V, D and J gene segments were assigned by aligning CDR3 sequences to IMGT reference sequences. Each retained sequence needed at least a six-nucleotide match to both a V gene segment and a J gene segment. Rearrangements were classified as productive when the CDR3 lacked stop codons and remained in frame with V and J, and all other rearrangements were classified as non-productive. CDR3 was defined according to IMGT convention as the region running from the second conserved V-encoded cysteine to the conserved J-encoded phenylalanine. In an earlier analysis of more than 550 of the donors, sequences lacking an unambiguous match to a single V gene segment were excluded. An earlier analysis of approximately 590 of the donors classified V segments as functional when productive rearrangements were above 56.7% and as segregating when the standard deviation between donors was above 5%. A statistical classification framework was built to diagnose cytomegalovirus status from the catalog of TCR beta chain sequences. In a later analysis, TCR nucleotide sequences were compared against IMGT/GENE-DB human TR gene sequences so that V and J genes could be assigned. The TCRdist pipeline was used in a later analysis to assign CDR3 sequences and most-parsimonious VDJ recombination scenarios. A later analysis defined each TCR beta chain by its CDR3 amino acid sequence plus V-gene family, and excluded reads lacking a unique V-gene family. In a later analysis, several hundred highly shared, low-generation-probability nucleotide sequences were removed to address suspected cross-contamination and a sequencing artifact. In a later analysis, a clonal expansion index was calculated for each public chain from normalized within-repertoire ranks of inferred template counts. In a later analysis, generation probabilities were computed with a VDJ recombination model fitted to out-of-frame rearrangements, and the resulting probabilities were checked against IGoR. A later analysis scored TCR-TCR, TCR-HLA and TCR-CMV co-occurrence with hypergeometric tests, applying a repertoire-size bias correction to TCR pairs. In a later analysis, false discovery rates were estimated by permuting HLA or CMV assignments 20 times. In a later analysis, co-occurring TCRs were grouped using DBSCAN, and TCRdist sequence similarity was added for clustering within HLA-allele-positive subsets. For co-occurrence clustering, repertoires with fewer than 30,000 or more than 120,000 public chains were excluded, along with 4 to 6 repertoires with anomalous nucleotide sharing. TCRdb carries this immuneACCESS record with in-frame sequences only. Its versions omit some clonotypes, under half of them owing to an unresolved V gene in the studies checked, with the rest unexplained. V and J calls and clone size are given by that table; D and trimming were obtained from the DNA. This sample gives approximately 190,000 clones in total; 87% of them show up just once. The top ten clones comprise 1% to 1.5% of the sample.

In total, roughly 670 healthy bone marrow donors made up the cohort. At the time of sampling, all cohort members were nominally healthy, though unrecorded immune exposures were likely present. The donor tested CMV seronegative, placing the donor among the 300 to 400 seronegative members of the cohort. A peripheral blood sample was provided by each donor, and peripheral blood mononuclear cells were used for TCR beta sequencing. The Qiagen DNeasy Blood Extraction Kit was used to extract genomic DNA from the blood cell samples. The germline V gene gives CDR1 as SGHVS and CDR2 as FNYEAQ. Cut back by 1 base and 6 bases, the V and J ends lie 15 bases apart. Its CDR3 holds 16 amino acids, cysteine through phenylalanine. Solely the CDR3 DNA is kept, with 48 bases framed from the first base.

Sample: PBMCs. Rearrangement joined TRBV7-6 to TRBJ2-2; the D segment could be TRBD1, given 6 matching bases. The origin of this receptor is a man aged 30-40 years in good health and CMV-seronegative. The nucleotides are TGTGCCAGCAGCTTAGTACTCAGGGGAGAAGCCGGGGAGCTGTTTTTT. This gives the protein CASSLVLRGEAGELFF.